Below, 28 T cell receptor beta chains from the same sample are listed, as sequenced in a study of patients and donors after allogeneic stem cell transplantation. Via MiXCR, TCRdb re-called the RT-PCR reads, giving one row per CDR3 protein. This table holds over 65,000 distinct CDR3 sequences, 26% found once. Sequenced input: blood, either unsorted or a sorted T cell fraction (not recorded which). These receptors were obtained from a human donor who was either an allogeneic HSCT recipient or a stem cell or donor lymphocyte infusion donor (not recorded which). It is not recorded whose cells these are; they may come from a transplant donor.

The chain joins TRBV6-1 to TRBJ2-1; 14 bases are shared with TRBD2. The CDR3 is 15 residues long. Trimming removed 5 bases from V and 7 bases from J; junction bases left unmatched: 4. CDR1 and CDR2 (germline): MNHNS, SASEGT. The CDR3 loop is CASSRLAGGRNEQFF. CDR3 nucleotides: TGTGCCAGCAGTCGACTAGCGGGGGGGCGGAATGAGCAGTTCTTC.

The count of this clonotype is one. The J gene is TRBJ2-2, the V gene TRBV5-1; D remains ambiguous. V shed 0 bases and J shed 4 bases, with 4 bases lying between them. Germline CDR1 is SGHRS and CDR2 is YFSETQ. The CDR3 runs 13 residues. CDR3 coding DNA: TGCGCCAGCAGCTTGGCTGCCACCGGGGAGCTGTTTTTT. Encoded protein: CASSLAATGELFF.

This clonotype was observed a few times. V and J are TRBV6-2 or TRBV6-3 and TRBJ1-5, with 8 bases that match TRBD1. V lost 5 bases to trimming and J lost 7 bases; unmatched junction nucleotides: 4. Germline CDR1 and CDR2: MNHEY and SVGEGT. The CDR3 sequence is 13 residues long. The CDR3: CASSRTGNQPQHF. The CDR3, as DNA: TGTGCCAGCAGTAGGACAGGGAACCAGCCCCAGCATTTT.

The rearrangement joins TRBV19 to TRBJ2-4; the match to TRBD2 covers 8 bases. Germline CDR1 is LNHDA and CDR2 is SQIVND (reference sequence). The V and J ends lost 7 bases and 2 bases, in that order; junction bases with no gene match: 4. The CDR3 runs 14 residues. The CDR3 sequence is CASTPGGSKNIQYF. CDR3 nucleotide sequence: TGTGCCAGTACCCCGGGAGGGTCCAAAAACATTCAGTACTTC.

This clonotype was seen a few times. This sequence joins TRBV9 and TRBJ2-1; a possible D gene is TRBD2 (6 bases). CDR3 length equals 14 residues. The germline gives CDR1 SGDLS, CDR2 YYNGEE. V was cut by 1 base and J by 4 bases, with 9 bases left in between. The CDR3 coding sequence is TGTGCCAGCAGCGTACAGGACTATTACAATGAGCAGTTCTTC. Residues: CASSVQDYYNEQFF.

The V and J genes are TRBV6-1 and TRBJ2-3, with a tentative D call TRBD2 (6 bases). In germline, CDR1 is MNHNS, CDR2 SASEGT. Trimming pared 7 bases from V and 2 bases from J, leaving 13 bases between. The CDR3 sequence is 14 residues long. The CDR3 DNA follows: TGTGCCAGCACTCCCTCGGGGGACACAGATACGCAGTATTTT. This gives the protein CASTPSGDTDTQYF.

The chain joins TRBV10-3 to TRBJ1-2; the D is unclear. The germline V gene has CDR1 ENHRY and CDR2 SYGVKD. V was trimmed by 1 base and J by 8 bases, leaving 14 bases between them. The CDR3 is 14 amino acids. The CDR3 DNA sequence: TGTGCCATCAGTGAGTTGGGTCCTGCGCAGGGCTACACCTTC. It yields the protein CAISELGPAQGYTF.

This clonotype was picked up a small number of times. The rearrangement joins TRBV20-1 to TRBJ1-1; D call uncertain. V was pared by 4 bases and J by 4 bases, with 10 bases between. CDR1 and CDR2 from the germline V gene are DFQATT and SNEGSKA (reference sequence). This CDR3 comprises 12 residues. As DNA, the CDR3 is TGCAGTGCTAACGGTGCTGCCACTGAAGCTTTCTTT. Its protein product is CSANGAATEAFF.

The chain employs TRBV7-2 and TRBJ2-1; perhaps TRBD2 as D (5 bases). Per the germline V gene, CDR1 is SGHTA and CDR2 is FQGNSA. The CDR3 is 16 residues long. V was shortened by 5 bases and J by 7 bases, with 21 bases between the two germline ends. This CDR3 reads CASSPPGSEWRNEQFF. CDR3 in DNA: TGTGCCAGCAGCCCCCCCGGTTCTGAATGGAGGAATGAGCAGTTCTTC.

CDR3 region: CASSLDPSPGPGNTIYF. The CDR3, as DNA: TGTGCCAGCAGCTTGGACCCCTCCCCTGGCCCTGGAAACACCATATATTTT. The chain uses TRBV5-5 and TRBJ1-3; D gene ambiguous. The V end was cut by 0 bases, the J end by 2 bases, with 15 bases between. Per germline, CDR1 SGHKS and CDR2 YYEKEE (reference sequence). The length of the CDR3 is 17 residues.

The chain employs TRBV5-1 and TRBJ2-5; D is unclear. The CDR3 runs 16 residues. Between the trimmed V and J ends, which lost 0 bases and 3 bases, there was a span of 15 bases. Germline V gives CDR1 SGHRS, CDR2 YFSETQ. The CDR3 bases are TGCGCCAGCAGCTTGGCATACCGTACCCTGGAAGAGACCCAGTACTTC. This translates into CASSLAYRTLEETQYF.

The chain joins TRBV7-9 to TRBJ2-1, with D uncertain. The CDR3 loop spans 16 amino acids. V dropped 5 bases and J dropped 2 bases, with 16 bases sitting between them. The germline V gene has CDR1 SEHNR and CDR2 FQNEAQ (reference sequence). CDR3 protein: CASSLPWASTYNEQFF. As DNA, the CDR3 is TGTGCCAGCAGCCTTCCCTGGGCCAGTACCTACAATGAGCAGTTCTTC.

The CDR3 is CASSLERSTDTQYF. In nucleotides, the CDR3 is TGTGCCAGCAGCCTGGAGAGGAGCACAGATACGCAGTATTTT. The J gene is TRBJ2-3, the V gene TRBV7-9; D remains unclear. Trimming removed 5 bases at V and 0 bases at J, with 9 bases between. This CDR3 contains 14 residues. Germline V lookup: CDR1 SEHNR, CDR2 FQNEAQ (reference sequence).

In its sample, this clonotype was seen once. CDR3 loop: CASTSRTGQERSGANVLTF. In nucleotides, the CDR3 is TGTGCCAGCACCTCTAGAACGGGACAGGAACGCTCTGGGGCCAACGTCCTGACTTTC. This sequence joins TRBV12-3 or TRBV12-4 and TRBJ2-6, with 8 bases identical to TRBD1. The CDR3 is made up of 19 amino acids. V trimming: 7 bases; J trimming: 0 bases; junction bases outside the gene matches: 14.

The CDR3 coding sequence is TGTGCCAGCAGCCAAGATTGGGGGGGCACTGAAGCTTTCTTT. Protein: CASSQDWGGTEAFF. This chain links TRBV3-1 with TRBJ1-1; TRBD1 might be the D (5 bases). The germline V and J ends were trimmed by 0 bases and 4 bases, with 9 bases remaining between them. Germline CDR1 is LGHDT and CDR2 is YNNKEL (reference sequence). The CDR3 is 14 residues long.

A few counts support this clonotype. This CDR3 reads CASGLPGGRVYGYTF. CDR3 bases: TGTGCTAGTGGTTTGCCTGGAGGGAGGGTCTATGGCTACACCTTC. The rearrangement links TRBV12-5 to TRBJ1-2; the D is unclear. The V end was cut by 2 bases, the J end by 4 bases, with 14 bases between. The germline CDR1 and CDR2 sequences are LGHNT and FRNRAP. This CDR3 comprises 15 residues.

The sample holds a few counts of this clonotype. The chain couples TRBV12-3 or TRBV12-4 to TRBJ2-5; a weak D match, TRBD1 (6 bases). Trimming took 2 bases from V and 5 from J, leaving 9 bases between them. The CDR3 runs 13 residues. The CDR3 reads CASSLTGTETQYF. As DNA, the CDR3 is TGTGCCAGCAGTTTAACAGGGACGGAGACCCAGTACTTC.

This chain joins TRBV5-4 and TRBJ2-3; the D is unclear. Trimming removed 1 base at V and 1 base at J, with 13 bases between. This CDR3 contains 16 residues. The germline V gene has CDR1 SGHNT and CDR2 YYREEE (reference sequence). CDR3 coding DNA: TGTGCCAGCAGCTTGATCTGGCCCCCCGGCACAGATACGCAGTATTTT. Protein: CASSLIWPPGTDTQYF.

The sample holds many counts of this clonotype. The rearrangement uses TRBV5-1 and TRBJ1-1, with D unclear. This CDR3 is built from 14 residues. From germline, CDR1 is SGHRS and CDR2 YFSETQ. V lost 0 bases and J lost 4, with 10 bases in between. The chain's CDR3 is CASSLAGGSTEAFF. Written as DNA, the CDR3 is TGCGCCAGCAGCTTGGCCGGAGGTAGCACTGAAGCTTTCTTT.

This clonotype was seen a few times. The chain employs TRBV7-9 and TRBJ1-4; D is perhaps TRBD1 (6 bases). The CDR3 is 14 residues long. The germline V gene encodes CDR1 SEHNR and CDR2 FQNEAQ (reference sequence). Trimming cost V 1 base and J 5 bases, with 8 bases left between them. CDR3 protein: CASSLGTVNEKLFF. In nucleotides, the CDR3 is TGTGCCAGCAGCTTAGGGACAGTGAATGAAAAACTGTTTTTT.

This clonotype appeared a few times. The rearrangement joins TRBV7-2 to TRBJ2-1, with no clear D. Germline V gene data show CDR1 as SGHTA and CDR2 as FQGNSA. The CDR3 sequence is 18 residues long. The V end lost 1 base, the J end lost 11 bases, and 27 bases lay between the germline ends. CDR3 in amino acids: CASSLVVSSVGLNTKQFF. CDR3 bases: TGTGCCAGCAGCTTAGTCGTATCGTCGGTTGGGCTTAACACCAAGCAGTTCTTC.

The rearrangement joins TRBV5-1 to TRBJ2-7; 14 nucleotides match TRBD2. This CDR3 has 16 amino acids. CDR1 SGHRS and CDR2 YFSETQ come from the germline V gene. The J segment lost 5 bases and the V segment lost 4 bases, leaving 8 bases of the junction unmatched. This chain's CDR3 is CASSRTKTSGGDEQYF. The DNA for the CDR3 is TGCGCCAGCAGCCGGACTAAGACTAGCGGGGGGGACGAGCAGTACTTC.

The chain couples TRBV20-1 to TRBJ2-2; no reliable D call. The CDR3 spans 13 residues. Looked up from germline, CDR1 is DFQATT and CDR2 is SNEGSKA (reference sequence). Trimming pared 5 bases from V and 0 bases from J, leaving 7 bases between. CDR3 sequence (DNA): TGCAGTGCTTGGACGGCGAACACCGGGGAGCTGTTTTTT. Protein sequence: CSAWTANTGELFF.

This chain uses TRBV12-3 or TRBV12-4 with TRBJ2-7; 9 bases line up with TRBD1. The V and J ends lost 3 bases and 3 bases, in that order; junction bases with no gene match: 6. This CDR3 has 15 amino acids. The CDR3 region has the DNA TGTGCCAGCAGTTTTAACAGGGGGCGAATCTACGAGCAGTACTTC. It encodes CASSFNRGRIYEQYF.

The chain links TRBV7-9 to TRBJ2-7; tentative D call: TRBD1 (5 bases). CDR3 length: 14 residues. From germline, CDR1 is SEHNR and CDR2 FQNEAQ (reference sequence). With 5 bases removed from V and 7 bases from J, the gap between germline ends came to 18 bases. The CDR3 reads CASSASPGIREQYF. CDR3 coding DNA: TGTGCCAGCAGCGCCTCACCAGGGATAAGGGAGCAGTACTTC.

This chain links TRBV7-2 with TRBJ2-2, with a possible D match to TRBD2 (6 bases). The CDR3 runs 13 residues. Trimming took off 3 bases at V and 4 bases at J, with 6 bases between the two ends. CDR1 SGHTA and CDR2 FQGNSA come from the germline V gene. CDR3 sequence: CASSLGGTGELFF. The DNA of the CDR3 is TGTGCCAGCAGCTTGGGGGGCACCGGGGAGCTGTTTTTT.

This clonotype was detected only a few times. V and J are TRBV6-1 and TRBJ2-3; 9 bases agree with TRBD1. The CDR3 is 15 residues long. Germline V gene sequence: CDR1 MNHNS, CDR2 SASEGT. The junction had 3 bases not matched to a gene; V was cut back by 5 bases and J by 0 bases. CDR3 amino acids: CASSRDRVSTDTQYF. CDR3 DNA: TGTGCCAGCAGTCGGGACAGGGTTAGCACAGATACGCAGTATTTT.

As concerns this clonotype: An end of the junction does not agree with germline; a read error may underlie this. V usage is TRBV7-8 and J usage is TRBJ2-5, with TRBD1 identical over 9 bases. The germline V gene has CDR1 SGHVS and CDR2 FQNEAQ. The CDR3 sequence is 14 residues long. The CDR3 coding sequence is TGTGCCAGCAGCCTAGACGGGACAGGGTCCGCCTGGGACTTC. Translation gives CASSLDGTGSAWDF.